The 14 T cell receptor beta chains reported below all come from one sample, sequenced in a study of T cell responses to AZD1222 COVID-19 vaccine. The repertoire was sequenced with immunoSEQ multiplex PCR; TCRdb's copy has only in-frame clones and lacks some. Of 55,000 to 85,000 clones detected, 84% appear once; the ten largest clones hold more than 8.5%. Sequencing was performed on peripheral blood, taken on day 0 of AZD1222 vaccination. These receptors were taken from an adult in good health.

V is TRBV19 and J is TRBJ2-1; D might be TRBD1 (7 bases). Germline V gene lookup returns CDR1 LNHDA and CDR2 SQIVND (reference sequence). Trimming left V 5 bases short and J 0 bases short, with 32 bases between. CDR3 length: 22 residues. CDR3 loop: CASSPRIRGLAQLHSSYNEQFF. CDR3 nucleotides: TGTGCCAGTAGTCCCCGGATTAGGGGGCTAGCGCAGCTACACAGCTCCTACAATGAGCAGTTCTTC.

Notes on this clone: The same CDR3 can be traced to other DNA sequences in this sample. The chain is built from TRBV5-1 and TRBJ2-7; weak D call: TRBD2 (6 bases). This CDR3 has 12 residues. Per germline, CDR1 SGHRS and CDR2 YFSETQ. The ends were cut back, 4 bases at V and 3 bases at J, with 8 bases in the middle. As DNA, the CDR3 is TGCGCCAGCAGCCTCGGGGGCTACGAGCAGTACTTC. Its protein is CASSLGGYEQYF.

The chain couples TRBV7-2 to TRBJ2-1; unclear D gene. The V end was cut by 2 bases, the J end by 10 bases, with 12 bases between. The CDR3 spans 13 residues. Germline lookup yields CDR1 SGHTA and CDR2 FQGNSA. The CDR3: CASSLPSAPEQFF. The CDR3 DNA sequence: TGTGCCAGCAGCTTACCCTCGGCCCCAGAGCAGTTCTTC.

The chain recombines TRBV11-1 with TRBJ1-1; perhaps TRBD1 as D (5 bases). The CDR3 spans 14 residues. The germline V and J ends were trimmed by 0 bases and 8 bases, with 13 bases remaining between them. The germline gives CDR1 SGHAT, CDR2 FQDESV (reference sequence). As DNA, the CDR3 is TGTGCCAGCAGCTTAGCGGGCAGGGTCGAGGAAGCTTTCTTT. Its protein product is CASSLAGRVEEAFF.

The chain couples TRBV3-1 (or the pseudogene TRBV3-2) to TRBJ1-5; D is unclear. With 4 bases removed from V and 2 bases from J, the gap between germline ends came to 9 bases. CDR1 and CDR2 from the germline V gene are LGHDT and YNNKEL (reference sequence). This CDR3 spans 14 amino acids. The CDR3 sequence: CASSRLAGNQPQHF. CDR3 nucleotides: TGTGCCAGCAGCCGGTTGGCAGGCAATCAGCCCCAGCATTTT.

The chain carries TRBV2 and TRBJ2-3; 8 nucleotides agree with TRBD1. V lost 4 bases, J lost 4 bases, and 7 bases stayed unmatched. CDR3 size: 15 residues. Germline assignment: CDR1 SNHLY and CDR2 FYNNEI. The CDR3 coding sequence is TGTGCCAGCAGTGGGGGAGGACAGGGCCCAGATACGCAGTATTTT. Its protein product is CASSGGGQGPDTQYF.

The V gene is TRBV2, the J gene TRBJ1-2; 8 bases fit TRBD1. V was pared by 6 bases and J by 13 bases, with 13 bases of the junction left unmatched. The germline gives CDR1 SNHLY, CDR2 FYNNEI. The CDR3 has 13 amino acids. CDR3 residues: CASSLDRERFFTF. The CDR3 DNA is TGTGCCAGCAGCCTGGACAGGGAGCGGTTTTTCACCTTC.

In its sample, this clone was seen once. CDR3 in amino acids: CASSLGPSRNQPQHF. The CDR3 DNA is TGTGCCAGCAGTTTAGGGCCCAGCCGCAATCAGCCCCAGCATTTT. The chain joins TRBV28 to TRBJ1-5; D not certain. This CDR3 region has 15 residues. V lost 2 bases, J lost 2 bases, and 10 bases lay in between. Germline V gene lookup returns CDR1 MDHEN and CDR2 SYDVKM. The full variable domain, with the rest looked up from reference TRBV28 and TRBJ1-5, is DVKVTQSSRYLVKRTGEKVFLECVQDMDHENMFWYRQDPGLGLRLIYFSYDVKMKEKGDIPEGYSVSREKKERFSLILESASTNQTSMYLCASSLGPSRNQPQHFGDGTRLSIL.

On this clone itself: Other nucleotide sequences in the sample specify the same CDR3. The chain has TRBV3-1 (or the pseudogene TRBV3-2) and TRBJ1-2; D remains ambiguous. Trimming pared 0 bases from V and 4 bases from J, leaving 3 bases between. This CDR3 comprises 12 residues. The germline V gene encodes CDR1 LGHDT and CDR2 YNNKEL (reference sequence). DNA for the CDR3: TGTGCCAGCAGCCAAGAGGGCTATGGCTACACCTTC. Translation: CASSQEGYGYTF.

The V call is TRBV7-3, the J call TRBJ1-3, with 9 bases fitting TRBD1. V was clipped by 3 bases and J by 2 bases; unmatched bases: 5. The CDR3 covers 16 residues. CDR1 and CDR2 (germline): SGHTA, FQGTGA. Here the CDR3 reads CASSFGGTGTGNTIYF. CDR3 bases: TGTGCCAGCAGCTTTGGGGGGACAGGGACTGGAAACACCATATATTTT.

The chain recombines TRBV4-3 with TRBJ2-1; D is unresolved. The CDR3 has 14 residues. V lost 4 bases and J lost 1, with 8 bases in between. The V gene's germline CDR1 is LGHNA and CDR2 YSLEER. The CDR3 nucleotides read TGCGCCAGCAGCCCCGACCGGTCCTACAATGAGCAGTTCTTC. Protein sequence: CASSPDRSYNEQFF.

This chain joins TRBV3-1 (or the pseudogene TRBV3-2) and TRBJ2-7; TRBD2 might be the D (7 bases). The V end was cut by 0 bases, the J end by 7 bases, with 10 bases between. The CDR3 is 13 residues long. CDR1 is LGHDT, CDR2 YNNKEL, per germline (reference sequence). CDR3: CASSQEGGREQYF. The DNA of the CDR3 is TGTGCCAGCAGCCAAGAGGGGGGGCGTGAGCAGTACTTC.

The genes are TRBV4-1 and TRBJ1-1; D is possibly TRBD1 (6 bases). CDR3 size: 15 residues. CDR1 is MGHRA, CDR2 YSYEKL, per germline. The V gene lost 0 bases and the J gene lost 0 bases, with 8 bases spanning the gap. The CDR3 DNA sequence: TGCGCCAGCAGCCAAGAGGGGGGCTTGAACACTGAAGCTTTCTTT. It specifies CASSQEGGLNTEAFF.

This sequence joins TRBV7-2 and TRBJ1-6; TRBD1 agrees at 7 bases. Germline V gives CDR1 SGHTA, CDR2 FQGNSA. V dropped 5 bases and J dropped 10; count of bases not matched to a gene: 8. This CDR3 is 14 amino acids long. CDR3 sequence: CASSPDRVGSPLHF. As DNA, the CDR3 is TGTGCCAGCAGCCCCGACAGGGTAGGGTCACCCCTCCACTTT.